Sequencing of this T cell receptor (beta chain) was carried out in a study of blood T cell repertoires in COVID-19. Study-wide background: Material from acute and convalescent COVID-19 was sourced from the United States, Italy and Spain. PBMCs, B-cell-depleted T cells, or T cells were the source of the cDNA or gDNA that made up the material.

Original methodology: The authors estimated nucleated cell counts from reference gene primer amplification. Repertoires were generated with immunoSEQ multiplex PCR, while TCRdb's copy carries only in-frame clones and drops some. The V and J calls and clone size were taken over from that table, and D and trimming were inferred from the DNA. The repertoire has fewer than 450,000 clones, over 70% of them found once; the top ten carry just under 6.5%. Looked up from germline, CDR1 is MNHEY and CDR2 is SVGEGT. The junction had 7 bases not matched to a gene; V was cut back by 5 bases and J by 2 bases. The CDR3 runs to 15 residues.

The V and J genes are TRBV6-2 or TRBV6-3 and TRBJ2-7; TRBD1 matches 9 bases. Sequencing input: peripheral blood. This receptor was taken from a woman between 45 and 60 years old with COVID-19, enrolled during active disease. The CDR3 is CASSPRTGAPYEQYF. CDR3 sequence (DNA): TGTGCCAGCAGTCCCAGGACAGGGGCGCCCTACGAGCAGTACTTC.